The 2 T cell receptor beta chains below were found in one sample sequenced in a study of response to subunit inactivated influenza vaccine. TCRdb re-called the RT-PCR reads with MiXCR, one entry per CDR3 protein. The sample has a few hundred thousand distinct CDR3 sequences; 7.2% are singletons. Material: PBMCs from blood, obtained around 25 months after vaccination. Every receptor here comes from a man aged 50 to 75 who received an inactivated influenza vaccine.

This clonotype has a count of ten or more. The chain couples TRBV11-2 to TRBJ1-1; no definite D call. V was cut by 1 base and J by 4 bases, with 1 base left in between. The CDR3 covers 11 residues. The V gene's germline CDR1 is SGHAT and CDR2 FQNNGV. In DNA form, the CDR3 reads TGTGCCAGCAGCTTAGTCACTGAAGCTTTCTTT. Translating gives CASSLVTEAFF.

This clonotype was counted between two and nine times. The chain has TRBV5-1 and TRBJ2-3, with unresolved D. This CDR3 contains 15 residues. V was trimmed by 0 bases and J by 4 bases, leaving 12 bases between them. Germline-derived CDR1 and CDR2 are SGHRS and YFSETQ. The CDR3 loop reads CASSLGYQRPDTQYF. In DNA form, the CDR3 reads TGCGCCAGCAGCTTGGGATACCAGAGGCCAGATACGCAGTATTTT. Looking up the rest from reference TRBV5-1 and TRBJ2-3 gives the full variable domain: KAGVTQTPRYLIKTRGQQVTLSCSPISGHRSVSWYQQTPGQGLQFLFEYFSETQRNKGNFPGRFSGRQFSNSRSEMNVSTLELGDSALYLCASSLGYQRPDTQYFGPGTRLTVL.